This TCR beta chain was profiled in a study of blood T cell repertoires in COVID-19. The overall study: Sources were T cells, B-cell-depleted T cells, or PBMCs; the material itself was cDNA or gDNA.

Assay used: immunoSEQ multiplex PCR; TCRdb lists only in-frame clones, some missing. The sample consists of some 150,000 clones, about 87% of them appearing once. The germline V gene has CDR1 LGHDT and CDR2 YNNKEL (reference sequence). The V gene end was trimmed by 3 bases and the J gene end by 2 bases; junction bases not matched to a gene: 5. The CDR3 consists of 15 residues. The genes are TRBV3-1 (or the pseudogene TRBV3-2) and TRBJ1-1; 8 bases map to TRBD1. The sample comprised peripheral blood. The origin of this receptor is an elderly woman with acute or convalescent COVID-19. The CDR3 nucleotides are TGTGCCAGCAGCCAGTACAGGGGGAGAAACACTGAAGCTTTCTTT. Its protein is CASSQYRGRNTEAFF.